These T cell receptor beta chains were read from a single sample in a study of OX40 agonist ivuxolimab in advanced cancers. The protocol was immunoSEQ multiplex PCR, while the TCRdb copy is restricted to in-frame clones and leaves out a portion. The data hold 90,000 or so clones, with roughly nine tenths observed a single time. This specimen consisted of CD4+ or CD8+ T cells sorted from blood, obtained in a trial of the OX40 agonist ivuxolimab. The receptor set was obtained from an adult with an advanced solid tumor such as melanoma, head and neck, liver or kidney cancer. CDR3s include the opening cysteine and the closing phenylalanine or tryptophan. The order of the fields is V gene, J gene, clone size, D gene, CDR3 protein, CDR3 DNA. The D gene is left open where the match is weak. Size values are once, few and many counts, or a class for expanded clones, and some rows have none.

>TRBV28|TRBJ1-5|NA|NA
CASSLEGTSNQPQHF
TGTGCCAGCAGTTTAGAGGGGACTAGCAATCAGCCCCAGCATTTT
>TRBV2|TRBJ1-6|NA|NA
CASSEAARGNSPLHF
TGTGCCAGCAGTGAAGCGGCCAGGGGCAATTCACCCCTCCACTTT
>TRBV6-5|TRBJ1-1|few|NA
CASSYQPGTNTEAFF
TGTGCCAGCAGTTATCAGCCGGGTACGAACACTGAAGCTTTCTTT
>TRBV28|TRBJ1-4|NA|NA
CASSLAQGSEKLFF
TGTGCCAGCAGTTTGGCGCAGGGGTCAGAAAAACTGTTTTTT
>TRBV19|TRBJ2-3|NA|TRBD2
CASSMDPSGSADTQYF
TGTGCCAGTAGTATGGACCCTAGCGGGAGCGCAGATACGCAGTATTTT
>TRBV4-1|TRBJ2-1|NA|NA
CASSQGPFANEQFF
TGCGCCAGCAGCCAAGGTCCGTTCGCCAATGAGCAGTTCTTC
>TRBV28|TRBJ2-5|NA|NA
CASSLAPGERETQYF
TGTGCCAGCAGTTTAGCTCCTGGCGAAAGAGAGACCCAGTACTTC
>TRBV28|TRBJ2-7|NA|NA
CASRSGQGSRTYEQYF
TGTGCCAGCAGATCCGGACAAGGCTCACGGACCTACGAGCAGTACTTC
>TRBV28|TRBJ2-2|NA|NA
CASSLLGGRGTGELFF
TGTGCCAGCAGTTTATTAGGGGGGCGGGGCACCGGGGAGCTGTTTTTT
>TRBV2|TRBJ2-3|NA|TRBD1
CASSEGGQHTDTQYF
TGTGCCAGCAGTGAAGGGGGACAGCACACAGATACGCAGTATTTT
>TRBV4-2|TRBJ1-5|NA|NA
CASSQELGGANQPQHF
TGTGCCAGCAGCCAAGAATTGGGGGGGGCTAATCAGCCCCAGCATTTT
>TRBV30|TRBJ2-5|NA|NA
CAWTGGPGTQYF
TGTGCCTGGACCGGGGGTCCGGGCACCCAGTACTTC
>TRBV27|TRBJ2-3|NA|TRBD2
CASSVIAGGTDTQYF
TGTGCCAGCAGTGTCATAGCGGGAGGCACAGATACGCAGTATTTT
>TRBV5-4|TRBJ2-3|NA|NA
CASSKIAVSSTDTQYF
TGTGCCAGCAGCAAAATAGCGGTATCAAGCACAGATACGCAGTATTTT
>TRBV4-2|TRBJ2-6|NA|NA
CASSLKRRTGGEAGANVLTF
TGTGCCAGCAGCCTTAAACGGCGGACGGGTGGTGAGGCTGGGGCCAACGTCCTGACTTTC
>TRBV27|TRBJ2-6|NA|NA
CASTPGAGVPGANVLTF
TGTGCCAGCACACCAGGAGCAGGGGTGCCCGGGGCCAACGTCCTGACTTTC
>TRBV5-4|TRBJ2-1|once|TRBD2
CASSALTSGSGEQFF
TGTGCCAGCAGCGCTCTGACTAGCGGGAGTGGGGAGCAGTTCTTC
>TRBV11-2|TRBJ2-2|NA|TRBD2
CASSWEGMVPGELFF
TGTGCCAGCAGCTGGGAGGGAATGGTCCCCGGGGAGCTGTTTTTT
>TRBV29-1|TRBJ2-7|NA|TRBD2
CSVGPRTSGTTYEQYF
TGCAGCGTTGGACCCCGGACTAGCGGGACTACCTACGAGCAGTACTTC
>TRBV5-1|TRBJ1-1|NA|TRBD1
CASRQLGQGNTEAFF
TGCGCCAGCAGGCAATTGGGACAGGGTAACACTGAAGCTTTCTTT
>TRBV5-5|TRBJ1-2|once|TRBD1
CASSLPTGDGYTF
TGTGCCAGCAGCTTGCCGACAGGGGATGGCTACACCTTC
>TRBV28|TRBJ1-3|NA|NA
CASAWGGLGNTIYF
TGTGCCAGCGCATGGGGGGGGTTAGGAAACACCATATATTTT
>TRBV5-1|TRBJ2-7|NA|NA
CASKPLPGQQYEQYF
TGCGCCAGTAAGCCTCTTCCGGGACAACAATACGAGCAGTACTTC
>TRBV18|TRBJ2-3|NA|TRBD1
CASSRGQTTDTQYF
TGTGCCAGCTCGAGGGGGCAGACCACAGATACGCAGTATTTT
>TRBV18|TRBJ2-3|once|NA
CASSLRSTDTQYF
TGTGCCAGCTCACTGCGTAGTACAGATACGCAGTATTTT
>TRBV18|TRBJ2-3|NA|NA
CASSPRGVSDTQYF
TGTGCCAGCTCACCACGGGGAGTTTCAGATACGCAGTATTTT
>TRBV28|TRBJ2-7|NA|TRBD2
CATYGGIGTSASYEQYF
TGTGCCACCTATGGCGGAATCGGGACTAGCGCCTCCTACGAGCAGTACTTC
>TRBV6-6|TRBJ2-7|NA|NA
CASSRIYEQYF
TGTGCCAGCTCGCGGATCTACGAGCAGTACTTC
>TRBV9|TRBJ2-2|NA|NA
CASSPGDGTGELFF
TGTGCCAGCAGCCCCGGGGACGGCACCGGGGAGCTGTTTTTT
>TRBV9|TRBJ1-2|NA|TRBD1
CASSVDSGGGYGYTF
TGTGCCAGCAGCGTAGACTCAGGGGGCGGCTATGGCTACACCTTC
>TRBV5-1|TRBJ2-3|NA|NA
CASSLDETGTTTDTQYF
TGCGCCAGCAGCTTGGACGAGACCGGGACAACGACAGATACGCAGTATTTT
>TRBV11-1|TRBJ2-7|NA|TRBD2
CASSLSGTSGIEQYF
TGTGCCAGCAGCTTATCAGGGACTAGCGGGATCGAGCAGTACTTC
>TRBV7-3|TRBJ2-1|NA|TRBD2
CASSRREGGRDEQFF
TGTGCCAGCAGCCGACGGGAGGGCGGAAGGGATGAGCAGTTCTTC
>TRBV6-1|TRBJ2-3|NA|NA
CASSLAGPTDTQYF
TGTGCCAGCAGCTTGGCAGGGCCCACAGATACGCAGTATTTT
>TRBV5-1|TRBJ1-1|NA|NA
CASSLIQGSEAFF
TGCGCCAGCAGCTTGATTCAGGGCTCTGAAGCTTTCTTT
>TRBV10-3|TRBJ2-2|few|NA
CAIRDQGSGEKLFF
TGTGCCATCAGGGACCAGGGGAGCGGCGAGAAGCTGTTTTTT
>TRBV6-6|TRBJ1-2|NA|TRBD1
CASRAGQDGYTF
TGTGCCAGCAGAGCGGGACAGGACGGCTACACCTTC
>TRBV19|TRBJ1-5|NA|NA
CASSPAGDQPQHF
TGTGCCAGTAGCCCGGCGGGGGATCAGCCCCAGCATTTT
>TRBV19|TRBJ2-5|NA|NA
CASSIKRDSVTQYF
TGTGCCAGTAGTATAAAGCGGGACAGTGTGACCCAGTACTTC
>TRBV15|TRBJ2-1|NA|TRBD1
CATSRIRDRGYNEQFF
TGTGCCACCAGCAGGATCCGGGACAGGGGATACAATGAGCAGTTCTTC
>TRBV18|TRBJ2-1|NA|TRBD2
CASSPRAGVSYNEQFF
TGTGCCAGCTCACCCCGAGCGGGAGTTTCCTACAATGAGCAGTTCTTC
>TRBV5-1|TRBJ1-3|NA|TRBD1
CASSQQGTAGNTIYF
TGCGCCAGCAGCCAACAGGGGACCGCTGGAAACACCATATATTTT
>TRBV21-1|TRBJ2-4|NA|NA
CATPRVQGTDIQYF
TGTGCCACCCCTAGGGTGCAGGGGACGGACATTCAGTACTTC
>TRBV19|TRBJ1-5|NA|TRBD1
CASSIITGVGQPQHF
TGTGCCAGTAGTATTATTACAGGGGTGGGTCAGCCCCAGCATTTT
>TRBV18|TRBJ1-1|NA|TRBD1
CASSPGGGDTEAFF
TGTGCCAGCTCTCCAGGGGGGGGAGACACTGAAGCTTTCTTT
>TRBV19|TRBJ2-1|NA|NA
CASSTTGTLYNEQFF
TGTGCCAGTAGCACAACCGGGACACTCTACAATGAGCAGTTCTTC
>TRBV10-3|TRBJ2-2|NA|NA
CAISEAGRRANTGELFF
TGTGCCATCAGTGAGGCGGGACGCCGCGCGAACACCGGGGAGCTGTTTTTT
>TRBV28|TRBJ1-6|NA|NA
CASRTGAVSSSPLHF
TGTGCCAGCAGGACTGGGGCTGTCTCGAGTTCACCCCTCCACTTT
>TRBV7-2|TRBJ2-3|NA|NA
CASSRGGEADTQYF
TGTGCCAGCAGCCGAGGGGGAGAGGCAGATACGCAGTATTTT
>TRBV5-1|TRBJ1-1|NA|NA
CASGEGFGTEAFF
TGCGCCAGCGGCGAGGGTTTTGGCACTGAAGCTTTCTTT
>TRBV28|TRBJ2-7|NA|NA
CASSLGPLRGTYEQYF
TGTGCCAGCAGTTTAGGACCGTTACGGGGTACCTACGAGCAGTACTTC
>TRBV30|TRBJ2-7|NA|NA
CAWGLAYEQYF
TGTGCCTGGGGTTTAGCCTACGAGCAGTACTTC
>TRBV28|TRBJ2-6|NA|NA
CASSGHSPVGANVLTF
TGTGCCAGCAGTGGCCACAGTCCGGTGGGGGCCAACGTCCTGACTTTC